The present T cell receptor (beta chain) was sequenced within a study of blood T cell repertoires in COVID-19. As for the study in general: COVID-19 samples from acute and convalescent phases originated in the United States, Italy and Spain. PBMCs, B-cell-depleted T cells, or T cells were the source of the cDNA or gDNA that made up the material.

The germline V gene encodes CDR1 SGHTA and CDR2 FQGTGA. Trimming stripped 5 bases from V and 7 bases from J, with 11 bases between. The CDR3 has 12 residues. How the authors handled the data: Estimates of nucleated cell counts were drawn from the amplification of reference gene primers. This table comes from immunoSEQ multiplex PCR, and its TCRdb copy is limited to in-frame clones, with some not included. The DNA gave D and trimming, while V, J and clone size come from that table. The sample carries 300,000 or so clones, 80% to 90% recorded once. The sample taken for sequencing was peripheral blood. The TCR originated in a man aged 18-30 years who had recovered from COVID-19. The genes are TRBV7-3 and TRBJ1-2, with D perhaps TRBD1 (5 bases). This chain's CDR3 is CASSTTGGGYTF. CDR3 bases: TGTGCCAGCAGCACAACCGGGGGTGGCTACACCTTC.